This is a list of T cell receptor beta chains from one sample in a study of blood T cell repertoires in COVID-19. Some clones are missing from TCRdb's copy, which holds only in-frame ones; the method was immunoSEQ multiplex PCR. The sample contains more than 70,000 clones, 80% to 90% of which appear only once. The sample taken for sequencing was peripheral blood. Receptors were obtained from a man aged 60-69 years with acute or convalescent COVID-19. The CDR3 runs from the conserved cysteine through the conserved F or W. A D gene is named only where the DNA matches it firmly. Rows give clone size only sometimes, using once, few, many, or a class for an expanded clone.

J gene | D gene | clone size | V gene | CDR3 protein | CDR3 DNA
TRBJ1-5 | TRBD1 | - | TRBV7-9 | CASSPDGQGGQPQHF | TGTGCCAGCAGCCCAGATGGACAGGGCGGTCAGCCCCAGCATTTT
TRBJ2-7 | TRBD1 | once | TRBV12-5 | CASSRDRGLYEQYF | TGTGCTTCCTCCCGGGACAGGGGGCTGTACGAGCAGTACTTC
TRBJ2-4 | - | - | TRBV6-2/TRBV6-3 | CASSYSLGAADIQYF | TGTGCCAGCAGTTACTCGCTAGGGGCGGCGGACATTCAGTACTTC
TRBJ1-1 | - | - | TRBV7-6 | CASSLYEAGVTEAFF | TGTGCCAGCAGCTTATATGAGGCCGGGGTGACTGAAGCTTTCTTT
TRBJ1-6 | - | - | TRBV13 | CASSSGTQLSPLHF | TGTGCCAGCAGCTCCGGGACACAGCTATCACCCCTCCACTTT
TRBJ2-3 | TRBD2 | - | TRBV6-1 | CASSEREGREVNTQYF | TGTGCCAGCAGTGAGCGGGAGGGCCGAGAAGTAAATACGCAGTATTTT
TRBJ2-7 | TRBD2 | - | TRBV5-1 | CASSLEAGGSYEQYF | TGCGCCAGCAGCTTGGAGGCGGGAGGGTCCTACGAGCAGTACTTC
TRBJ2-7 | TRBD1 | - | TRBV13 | CASSLGRTGSEQYF | TGTGCCAGCAGCTTAGGCCGGACAGGGAGTGAGCAGTACTTC
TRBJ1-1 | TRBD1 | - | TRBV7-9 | CASSFRQGTGMNTEAFF | TGTGCCAGCAGCTTTAGACAGGGCACGGGGATGAACACTGAAGCTTTCTTT
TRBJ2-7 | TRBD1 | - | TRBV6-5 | CASSRTGGNYEQYF | TGTGCCAGCAGTCGGACAGGGGGGAATTACGAGCAGTACTTC